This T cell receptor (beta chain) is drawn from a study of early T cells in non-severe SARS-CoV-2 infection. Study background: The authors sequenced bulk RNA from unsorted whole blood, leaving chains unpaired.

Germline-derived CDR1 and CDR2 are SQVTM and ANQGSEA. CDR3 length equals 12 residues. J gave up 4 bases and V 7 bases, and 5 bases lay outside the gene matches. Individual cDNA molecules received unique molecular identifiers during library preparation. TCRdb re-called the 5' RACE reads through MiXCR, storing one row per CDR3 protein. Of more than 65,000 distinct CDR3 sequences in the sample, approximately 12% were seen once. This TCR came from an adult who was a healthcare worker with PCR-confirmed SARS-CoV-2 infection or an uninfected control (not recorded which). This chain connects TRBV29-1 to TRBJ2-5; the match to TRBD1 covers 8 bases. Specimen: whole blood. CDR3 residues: CSGTGWGETQYF. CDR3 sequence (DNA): TGCAGCGGGACAGGGTGGGGAGAGACCCAGTACTTC.